This T cell receptor (beta chain) appears in the sequencing data of a study of graft-versus-host responses after intestinal transplantation. Turning to the study itself: Transplantation in recipients was multivisceral, liver-intestinal, or isolated intestinal.

Post-reaction, proliferating CD3+CD4+ and CD3+CD8+ responders (CFSE-low) were sorted. Trimming removed 5 bases at V and 9 bases at J, with 25 bases between. The germline V gene encodes CDR1 MNHEY and CDR2 SMNVEV (reference sequence). CDR3 length equals 16 residues. Clones were sequenced by immunoSEQ multiplex PCR, and TCRdb holds only the in-frame ones, with some missing. The sample consists of some 2,500 clones, 25% to 35% of them appearing once. Regarding the study as a whole: Elevated graft-versus-host to host-versus-graft clonal ratios in allografts were recorded for patients with graft-donor T cell macrochimerism.

This chain uses TRBV27 with TRBJ2-5; weak D call: TRBD1 (5 bases). This TCR derives from a human patient who was an organ donor for intestinal transplantation. The sample was alloreactive CD4+ T cells from a mixed lymphocyte reaction culture, taken before transplantation. Subset here: CFSE-low proliferating T cells sorted from approximately six-day pre-transplant mixed lymphocyte reaction (GvH or HvG direction). The CDR3 loop reads CASSPTGRGLPQAQYF. CDR3 nucleotides: TGTGCCAGCAGTCCCACCGGAAGGGGATTGCCCCAGGCCCAGTACTTC.